The T cell receptor (beta chain) described here comes from a study of technical replicates of blood from several donors. The germline CDR1 and CDR2 sequences are SGHNT and YENEEA. V was pared by 1 base and J by 0 bases, with 3 bases between. The CDR3 sequence is 13 residues long. The table came from immunoSEQ multiplex PCR; TCRdb's copy has only in-frame clones and leaves some out. The sample has under 50,000 clones, almost 97% seen once. This receptor was identified in a human donor in good health. The chain couples TRBV11-3 to TRBJ1-1; unclear D gene. The material sequenced was T cells isolated from PBMCs. The CDR3 nucleotides read TGTGCCAGCAGCTTAGGTATGAACACTGAAGCTTTCTTT. The encoded protein is CASSLGMNTEAFF.